These 14 T cell receptor beta chains share one sample of origin, sequenced in a study of blood T cell repertoires in COVID-19. Assay: immunoSEQ multiplex PCR; the TCRdb copy retains only in-frame clones and omits some. The sample gives 170,000 or so clones, 70% to 90% of which show up once; about 3% is in the top ten. The sample consisted of peripheral blood. These receptor sequences come from a man in his forties or fifties with active or convalescent COVID-19.

The chain combines TRBV7-9 with TRBJ2-1; 8 bases map to TRBD2. The CDR3 sequence is 12 residues long. Germline V gene sequence: CDR1 SEHNR, CDR2 FQNEAQ (reference sequence). The junction had 1 base not matched to a gene; V was cut back by 3 bases and J by 9 bases. The CDR3 loop reads CASSFGGVEQFF. CDR3 nucleotide sequence: TGTGCCAGCAGCTTCGGGGGGGTTGAGCAGTTCTTC.

The chain employs TRBV10-1 and TRBJ2-1; 8 bases align to TRBD2. V was clipped by 6 bases and J by 7 bases; unmatched bases: 11. The CDR3 runs to 15 residues. Germline CDR1 is WNHNN and CDR2 is SYGVQD (reference sequence). The CDR3 DNA reads as TGCGCCAGCAGACTTAGCGGGGAGCCGGGGAATGAGCAGTTCTTC. Protein sequence: CASRLSGEPGNEQFF.

CDR3 sequence (DNA): TGCAGCGTCCTACCGGGACTAGCGGATTACGAGCAGTACTTC. Amino acid sequence: CSVLPGLADYEQYF. The gene calls are TRBV29-1 and TRBJ2-7; 11 bases are a match to TRBD2. J was trimmed by 4 bases and V by 6 bases; bases with no gene match: 8. The V gene's germline CDR1 is SQVTM and CDR2 ANQGSEA. The CDR3 contains 14 residues.

CDR3: CASSQDGLAGGRDTQYF. The CDR3 DNA is TGCGCCAGCAGCCAAGATGGACTAGCGGGGGGCCGAGATACGCAGTATTTT. This chain uses TRBV4-1 with TRBJ2-3; 14 bases are shared with TRBD2. The CDR3 spans 17 residues. Germline V CDR1 and CDR2: MGHRA, YSYEKL. Trimming at V came to 0 bases and at J to 5 bases, leaving 4 bases not matched to a gene.

The V call is TRBV29-1, the J call TRBJ1-2; 7 bases map to TRBD1. This CDR3 contains 10 residues. V dropped 6 bases and J dropped 8; count of bases not matched to a gene: 3. CDR1 and CDR2 (germline): SQVTM, ANQGSEA. DNA of the CDR3: TGCAGCGTCGACAGGGTAGGCTACACCTTC. It specifies CSVDRVGYTF.

The chain couples TRBV5-1 to TRBJ2-3; TRBD2 matches at 9 bases. This CDR3 has 15 residues. Germline values: CDR1 SGHRS, CDR2 YFSETQ. J was trimmed by 1 base and V by 4 bases; bases with no gene match: 4. CDR3 in DNA: TGCGCCAGCAGCGAAGCGGGGGGACGCACAGATACGCAGTATTTT. This sequence encodes CASSEAGGRTDTQYF. Full variable domain (remainder filled in from reference TRBV5-1 and TRBJ2-3): KAGVTQTPRYLIKTRGQQVTLSCSPISGHRSVSWYQQTPGQGLQFLFEYFSETQRNKGNFPGRFSGRQFSNSRSEMNVSTLELGDSALYLCASSEAGGRTDTQYFGPGTRLTVL.

The chain links TRBV19 to TRBJ2-1; the D gene is possibly TRBD1 (6 bases). V lost 7 bases and J lost 3, with 16 bases in between. The CDR3 runs to 15 residues. Germline V gene sequence: CDR1 LNHDA, CDR2 SQIVND (reference sequence). CDR3 sequence: CASTFRDMDYNEQFF. DNA of the CDR3: TGTGCCAGTACTTTCCGGGACATGGACTACAATGAGCAGTTCTTC.

The chain employs TRBV9 and TRBJ1-2; 7 nucleotides line up with TRBD1. With 4 bases clipped from V and 8 bases from J, the junction kept 8 bases outside the gene matches. The CDR3 totals 13 residues. Germline values: CDR1 SGDLS, CDR2 YYNGEE. This CDR3 is CASSPQGGLGYTF. In nucleotides, the CDR3 is TGTGCCAGCAGCCCCCAAGGGGGCTTAGGCTACACCTTC.

The rearrangement uses TRBV11-2 and TRBJ2-5; D call uncertain. V lost 1 base and J 5 bases, leaving 8 bases between the germline ends. The V gene's germline CDR1 is SGHAT and CDR2 FQNNGV. The CDR3 spans 13 residues. The CDR3 is CASSLGLGETQYF. The CDR3 DNA follows: TGTGCCAGCAGCTTAGGACTTGGGGAGACCCAGTACTTC.

The V gene is TRBV2, the J gene TRBJ1-5; D is uncertain. Deletions cut 0 bases from V and 14 bases from J, with 8 bases between. The CDR3 has 11 residues. In germline, CDR1 is SNHLY, CDR2 FYNNEI. Here the CDR3 DNA reads TGTGCCAGCAGTGAAGCTGGCAGGAAGCATTTT. Its translation: CASSEAGRKHF.

This chain uses TRBV10-3 with TRBJ1-2; 8 positions match TRBD1. This CDR3 comprises 15 residues. Per germline, CDR1 ENHRY and CDR2 SYGVKD. V lost 9 bases to trimming and J lost 6 bases; unmatched junction nucleotides: 15. The CDR3 nucleotides read TGTGCCATTCGGACAGGGATGAATAAGGAGGATGGCTACACCTTC. This codes for CAIRTGMNKEDGYTF.

This chain links TRBV4-2 with TRBJ2-7; 10 bases agree with TRBD1. With V trimmed by 4 bases and J by 1 base, 10 bases remained unmatched. In germline, CDR1 is LGHNA, CDR2 YNFKEQ. The CDR3 spans 17 residues. The CDR3 DNA follows: TGTGCCAGCAGCCGGGCATTGGGGGACAGGGGATCCTACGAGCAGTACTTC. Translated, it gives CASSRALGDRGSYEQYF.

The rearrangement links TRBV12-3 or TRBV12-4 to TRBJ1-5, with a weak D call TRBD1 (6 bases). Trimming took 6 bases from V and 7 from J, leaving 13 bases between them. This CDR3 has 13 residues. CDR3 DNA sequence: TGTGCCAGCAGCACAGGGTCAGGACAGCCCCAGCATTTT. Translating gives CASSTGSGQPQHF.

This clone has only one observation. The rearrangement uses TRBV9 and TRBJ2-3; 9 positions agree with TRBD2. The length of the CDR3 is 17 residues. With 1 base clipped from V and 5 bases from J, the junction kept 11 bases outside the gene matches. Germline values: CDR1 SGDLS, CDR2 YYNGEE. CDR3 nucleotide sequence: TGTGCCAGCAGCGTAACTCTGGCGGGGGGGGTCGTAGATACGCAGTATTTT. Translation: CASSVTLAGGVVDTQYF.